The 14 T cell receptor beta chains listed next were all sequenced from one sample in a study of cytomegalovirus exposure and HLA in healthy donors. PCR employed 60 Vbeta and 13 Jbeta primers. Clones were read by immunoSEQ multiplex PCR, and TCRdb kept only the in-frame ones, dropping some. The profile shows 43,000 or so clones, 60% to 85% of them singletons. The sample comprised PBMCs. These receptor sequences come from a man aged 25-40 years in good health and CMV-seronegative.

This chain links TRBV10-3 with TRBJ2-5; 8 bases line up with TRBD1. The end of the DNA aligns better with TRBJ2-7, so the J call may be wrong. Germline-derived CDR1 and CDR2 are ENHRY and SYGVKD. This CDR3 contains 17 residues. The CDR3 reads CAISGGRRDRSRDEQYF. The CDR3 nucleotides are TGTGCCATCAGTGGGGGCCGCCGGGACAGGTCTCGCGACGAGCAGTACTTC.

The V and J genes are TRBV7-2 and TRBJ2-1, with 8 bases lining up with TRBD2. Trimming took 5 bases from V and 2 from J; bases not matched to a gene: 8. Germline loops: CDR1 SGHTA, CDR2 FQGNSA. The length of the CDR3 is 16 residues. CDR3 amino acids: CASSHRAGGTYNEQFF. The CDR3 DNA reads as TGTGCCAGCAGCCATCGGGCGGGAGGCACCTACAATGAGCAGTTCTTC.

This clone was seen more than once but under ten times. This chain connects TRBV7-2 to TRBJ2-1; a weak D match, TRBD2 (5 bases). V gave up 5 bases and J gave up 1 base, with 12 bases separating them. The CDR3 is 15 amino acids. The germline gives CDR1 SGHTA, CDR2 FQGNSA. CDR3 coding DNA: TGTGCCAGCAGCCTTACGACGGGGTCCTACAATGAGCAGTTCTTC. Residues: CASSLTTGSYNEQFF.

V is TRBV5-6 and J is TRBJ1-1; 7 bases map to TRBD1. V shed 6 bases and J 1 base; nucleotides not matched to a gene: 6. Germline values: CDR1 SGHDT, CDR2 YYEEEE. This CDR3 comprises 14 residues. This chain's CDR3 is CASKGAEGNTEAFF. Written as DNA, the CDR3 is TGTGCCAGCAAGGGGGCTGAGGGGAACACTGAAGCTTTCTTT.

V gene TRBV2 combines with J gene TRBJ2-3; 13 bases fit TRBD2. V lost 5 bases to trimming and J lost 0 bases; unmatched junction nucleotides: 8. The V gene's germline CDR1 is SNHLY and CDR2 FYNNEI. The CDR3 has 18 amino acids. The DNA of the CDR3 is TGTGCCAGCAGTCCATGGACTAGCGGGAGCCATAGCACAGATACGCAGTATTTT. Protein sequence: CASSPWTSGSHSTDTQYF.

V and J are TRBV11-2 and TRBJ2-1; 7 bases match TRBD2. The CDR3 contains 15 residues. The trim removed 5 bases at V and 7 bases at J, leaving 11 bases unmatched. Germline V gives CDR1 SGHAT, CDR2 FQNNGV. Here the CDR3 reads CASSIPASGKNEQFF. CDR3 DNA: TGTGCCAGCAGCATCCCGGCAAGCGGGAAGAATGAGCAGTTCTTC.

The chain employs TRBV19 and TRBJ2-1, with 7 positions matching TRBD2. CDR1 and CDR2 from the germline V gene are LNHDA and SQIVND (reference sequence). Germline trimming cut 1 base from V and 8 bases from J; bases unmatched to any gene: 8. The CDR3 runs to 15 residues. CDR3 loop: CASSIVGGLLYEQFF. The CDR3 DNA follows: TGTGCCAGTAGTATAGTCGGGGGACTACTCTATGAGCAGTTCTTC.

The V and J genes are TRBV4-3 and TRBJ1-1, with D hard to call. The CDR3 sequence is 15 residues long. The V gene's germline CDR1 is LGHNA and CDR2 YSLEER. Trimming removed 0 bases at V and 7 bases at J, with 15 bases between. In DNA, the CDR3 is TGCGCCAGCAGCCAAGAGGTTCACACAGACGATGAAGCTTTCTTT. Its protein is CASSQEVHTDDEAFF.

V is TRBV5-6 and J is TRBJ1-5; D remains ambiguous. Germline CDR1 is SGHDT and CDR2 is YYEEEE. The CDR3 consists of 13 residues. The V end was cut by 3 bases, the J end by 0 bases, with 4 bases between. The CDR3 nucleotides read TGTGCCAGCAGCTACTCTAGCAATCAGCCCCAGCATTTT. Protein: CASSYSSNQPQHF.

The CDR3 region is CASSPLAESYNEQFF. The DNA for the CDR3 is TGTGCCAGCTCACCACTGGCAGAATCCTACAATGAGCAGTTCTTC. The gene calls are TRBV18 and TRBJ2-1, with D unclear. CDR1 and CDR2 from the germline V gene are KGHSH and LQKENI. The CDR3 has 15 residues. V lost 1 base and J lost 1, with 8 bases in between. The full variable domain, completed using reference TRBV18 and TRBJ2-1, is NAGVMQNPRHLVRRRGQEARLRCSPMKGHSHVYWYRQLPEEGLKFMVYLQKENIIDESGMPKERFSAEFPKEGPSILRIQQVVRGDSAAYFCASSPLAESYNEQFFGPGTRLTVL.

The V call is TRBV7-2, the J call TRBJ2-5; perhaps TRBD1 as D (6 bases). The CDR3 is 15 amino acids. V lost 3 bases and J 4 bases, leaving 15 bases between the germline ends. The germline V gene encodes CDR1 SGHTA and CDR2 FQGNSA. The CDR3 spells CASSFPRWGLETQYF. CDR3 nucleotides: TGTGCCAGCAGCTTCCCCAGGTGGGGGCTAGAGACCCAGTACTTC.

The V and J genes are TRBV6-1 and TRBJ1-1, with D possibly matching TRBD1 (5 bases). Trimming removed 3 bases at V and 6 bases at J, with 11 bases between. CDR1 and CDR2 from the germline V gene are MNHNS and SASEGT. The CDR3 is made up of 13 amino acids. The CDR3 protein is CASSDQGFAEAFF. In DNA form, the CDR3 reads TGTGCCAGCAGTGATCAGGGTTTCGCTGAAGCTTTCTTT.

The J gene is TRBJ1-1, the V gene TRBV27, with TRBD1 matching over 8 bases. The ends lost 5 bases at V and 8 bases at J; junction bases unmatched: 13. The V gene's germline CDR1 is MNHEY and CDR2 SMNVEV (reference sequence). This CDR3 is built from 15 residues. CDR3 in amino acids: CASSVPGTGGKEAFF. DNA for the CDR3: TGTGCCAGCAGTGTACCCGGGACAGGAGGTAAAGAAGCTTTCTTT.

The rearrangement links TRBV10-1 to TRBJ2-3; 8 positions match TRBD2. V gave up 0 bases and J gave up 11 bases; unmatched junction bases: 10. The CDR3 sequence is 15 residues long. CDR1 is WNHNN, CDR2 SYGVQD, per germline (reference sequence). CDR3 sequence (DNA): TGCGCCAGCAGTGAGTCGGGGCTAGCGGGCTCGAGGCAGTATTTT. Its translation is CASSESGLAGSRQYF.